This record covers a single T cell receptor beta chain. The data stem from a study of shared clonotypes between healthy human individuals. The V and J ends lost 3 bases and 2 bases respectively, with 14 bases between them. Germline V gene data show CDR1 as MDHEN and CDR2 as SYDVKM. This CDR3 has 16 residues. Produced via immunoSEQ multiplex PCR; TCRdb's table is partial and in-frame only. The table includes over a million clones, around 97% detected once. The J gene is TRBJ2-1, the V gene TRBV28, with a tentative D call TRBD2 (6 bases). This TCR derives from a man aged 25-45 years in good health. Sequenced sample: naive CD4+ T cells sorted from blood. Subset: CD45RA+ positively selected. In DNA form, the CDR3 reads TGTGCCAGCAGTTTCTTTGGACTATCTCCCTACAATGAGCAGTTCTTC. Amino acid sequence: CASSFFGLSPYNEQFF.